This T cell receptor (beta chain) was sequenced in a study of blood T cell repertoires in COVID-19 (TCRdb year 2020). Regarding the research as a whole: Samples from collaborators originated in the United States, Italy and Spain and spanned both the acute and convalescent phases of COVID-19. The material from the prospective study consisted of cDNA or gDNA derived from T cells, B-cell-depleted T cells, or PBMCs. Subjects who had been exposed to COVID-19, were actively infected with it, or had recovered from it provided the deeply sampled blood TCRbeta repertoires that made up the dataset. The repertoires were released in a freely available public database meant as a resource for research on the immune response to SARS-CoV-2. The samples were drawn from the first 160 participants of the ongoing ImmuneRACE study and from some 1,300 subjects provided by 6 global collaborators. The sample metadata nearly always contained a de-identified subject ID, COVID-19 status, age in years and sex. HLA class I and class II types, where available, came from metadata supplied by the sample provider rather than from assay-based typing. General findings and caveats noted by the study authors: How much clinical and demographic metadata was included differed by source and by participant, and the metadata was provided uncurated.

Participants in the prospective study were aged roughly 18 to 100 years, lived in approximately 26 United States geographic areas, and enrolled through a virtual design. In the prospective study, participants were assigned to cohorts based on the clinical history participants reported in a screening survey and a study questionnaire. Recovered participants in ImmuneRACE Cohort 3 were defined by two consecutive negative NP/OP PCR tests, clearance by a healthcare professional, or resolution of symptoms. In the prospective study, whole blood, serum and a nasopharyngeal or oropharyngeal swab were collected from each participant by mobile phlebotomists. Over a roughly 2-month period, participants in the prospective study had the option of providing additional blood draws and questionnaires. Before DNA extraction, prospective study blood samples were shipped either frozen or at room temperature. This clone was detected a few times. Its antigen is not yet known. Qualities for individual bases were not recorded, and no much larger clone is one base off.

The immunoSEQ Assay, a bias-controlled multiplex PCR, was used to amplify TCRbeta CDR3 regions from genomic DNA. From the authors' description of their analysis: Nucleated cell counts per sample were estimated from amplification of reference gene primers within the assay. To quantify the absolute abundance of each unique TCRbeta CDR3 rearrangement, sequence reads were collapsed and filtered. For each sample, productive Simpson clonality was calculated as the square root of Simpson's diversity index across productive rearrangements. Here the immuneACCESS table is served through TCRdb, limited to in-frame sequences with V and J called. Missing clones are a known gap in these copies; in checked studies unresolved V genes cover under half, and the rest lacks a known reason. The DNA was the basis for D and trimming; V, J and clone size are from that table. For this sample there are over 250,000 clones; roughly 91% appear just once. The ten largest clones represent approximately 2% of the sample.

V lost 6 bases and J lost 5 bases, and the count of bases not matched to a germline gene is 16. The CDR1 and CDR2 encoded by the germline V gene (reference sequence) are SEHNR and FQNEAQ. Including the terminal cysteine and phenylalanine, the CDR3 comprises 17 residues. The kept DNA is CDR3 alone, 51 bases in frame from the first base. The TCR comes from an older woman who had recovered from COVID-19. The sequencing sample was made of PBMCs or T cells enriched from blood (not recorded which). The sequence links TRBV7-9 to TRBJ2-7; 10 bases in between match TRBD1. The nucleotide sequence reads TGTGCCAGCAGGAACGAGAGAACAGGGACAGGGGTAAACGAGCAGTACTTC. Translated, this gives CASRNERTGTGVNEQYF.